Listed below are T cell receptor beta chains from one sample, sequenced in a study of regulatory T cells in long-lasting Graves disease. Via MiXCR, TCRdb re-called the multiplex PCR reads, giving one row per CDR3 protein. This table holds approximately 480,000 distinct CDR3 sequences, roughly 16% found once. These data were also filed under a second study, of T cells in Graves' hyperthyroidism and ophthalmopathy.

This material consisted of peripheral blood mononuclear cells (PBMCs), taken at new diagnosis, from a patient treated with antithyroid drugs. These receptors all come from a man aged 35 to 55 with Graves disease. The CDR3 runs from the conserved cysteine through the conserved F or W. Each record gives: CDR3 protein, clone size, J gene, V gene. Where a row states a size, it is once, few, many or the class of an expanded clone; other rows omit it.

CDR3aa: CASTPSEGQREQYF
abundance: .
j_gene: TRBJ2-7
v_gene: TRBV18

CDR3aa: CASSLGTSGRHLDEQYF
abundance: few
j_gene: TRBJ2-7
v_gene: TRBV19

CDR3aa: CASSWGGGNEQYF
abundance: few
j_gene: TRBJ2-7
v_gene: TRBV27

CDR3aa: CAGGIGGANTGELFF
abundance: .
j_gene: TRBJ2-2
v_gene: TRBV6-1

CDR3aa: CATSRDSPYEQYF
abundance: few
j_gene: TRBJ2-7
v_gene: TRBV15

CDR3aa: CASSVAGSGSYNEQFF
abundance: many
j_gene: TRBJ2-1
v_gene: TRBV9

CDR3aa: CASSWDVRTQYF
abundance: few
j_gene: TRBJ2-5
v_gene: TRBV12-3/TRBV12-4

CDR3aa: CSARDSGGAAYF
abundance: few
j_gene: TRBJ2-3
v_gene: TRBV20-1

CDR3aa: CASKRDSSYEQYF
abundance: few
j_gene: TRBJ2-7
v_gene: TRBV12-3/TRBV12-4

CDR3aa: CASSLSPGGAGGVGTQYF
abundance: few
j_gene: TRBJ2-5
v_gene: TRBV11-2

CDR3aa: CASSSPRDRDWRNQPQHF
abundance: many
j_gene: TRBJ1-5
v_gene: TRBV28

CDR3aa: CASSPGSGDNYEQYF
abundance: few
j_gene: TRBJ2-7
v_gene: TRBV18

CDR3aa: CASRAGTQSSYEQYF
abundance: many
j_gene: TRBJ2-7
v_gene: TRBV28

CDR3aa: CASGRNAANEQYF
abundance: many
j_gene: TRBJ2-7
v_gene: TRBV27

CDR3aa: CSARDAPIAEAFF
abundance: many
j_gene: TRBJ1-1
v_gene: TRBV20-1

CDR3aa: CASSRWGVSNQPQHF
abundance: .
j_gene: TRBJ1-5
v_gene: TRBV28

CDR3aa: CASSSSGLRYEQYF
abundance: many
j_gene: TRBJ2-7
v_gene: TRBV28

CDR3aa: CASSTRDFTEAFF
abundance: .
j_gene: TRBJ1-1
v_gene: TRBV11-2

CDR3aa: CASSLKQGVSYGYTF
abundance: .
j_gene: TRBJ1-2
v_gene: TRBV27

CDR3aa: CASSHGQGNYGYTF
abundance: .
j_gene: TRBJ1-2
v_gene: TRBV27

CDR3aa: CAWSPGETQYF
abundance: many
j_gene: TRBJ2-5
v_gene: TRBV30

CDR3aa: CASSSKGDRVTGELFF
abundance: .
j_gene: TRBJ2-2
v_gene: TRBV11-3

CDR3aa: CASSQGTGQPQHF
abundance: many
j_gene: TRBJ1-5
v_gene: TRBV11-2

CDR3aa: CASSFWTANTGELFF
abundance: many
j_gene: TRBJ2-2
v_gene: TRBV5-1

CDR3aa: CASAPETGDNEQFF
abundance: .
j_gene: TRBJ2-1
v_gene: TRBV7-6

CDR3aa: CASSLFVTSGRASTDTQYF
abundance: .
j_gene: TRBJ2-3
v_gene: TRBV7-9

CDR3aa: CASSRYGLAGEF
abundance: .
j_gene: TRBJ2-1
v_gene: TRBV6-2/TRBV6-3

CDR3aa: CSAQGQALGYTF
abundance: many
j_gene: TRBJ1-2
v_gene: TRBV20-1

CDR3aa: CASRRTPGQGLGYEQYF
abundance: few
j_gene: TRBJ2-7
v_gene: TRBV5-1

CDR3aa: CASKDSSVYTGELFF
abundance: .
j_gene: TRBJ2-2
v_gene: TRBV19

CDR3aa: CASSLKPPGAGNEQFF
abundance: many
j_gene: TRBJ2-1
v_gene: TRBV27

CDR3aa: CASSPFAGGELFF
abundance: .
j_gene: TRBJ2-2
v_gene: TRBV5-6